This T cell receptor beta chain was captured by sequencing in a study of beta chain features in type 1 diabetes. Germline loops: CDR1 GTSNPN, CDR2 SVGIG (reference sequence). Trimming took off 4 bases at V and 4 bases at J, with 13 bases between the two ends. The CDR3 extends over 13 amino acids. cDNA synthesis used the whole RNA isolate, giving expressed TCRB sequences. Generated by immunoSEQ multiplex PCR, the TCRdb table keeps only in-frame clones and is missing some. The sample consists of about 230,000 clones, 7.5% to 10% of them appearing once. V usage is TRBV30 and J usage is TRBJ2-5; the D gene is possibly TRBD1 (6 bases). The TCR was taken from a woman aged 18-29 years in good health. Sequencing was performed on naive CD4+ T cells from blood. CDR3 sequence (DNA): TGTGCCTGGAAGTTCAGGGGAAGAGAGACCCAGTACTTC. It is translated as CAWKFRGRETQYF.